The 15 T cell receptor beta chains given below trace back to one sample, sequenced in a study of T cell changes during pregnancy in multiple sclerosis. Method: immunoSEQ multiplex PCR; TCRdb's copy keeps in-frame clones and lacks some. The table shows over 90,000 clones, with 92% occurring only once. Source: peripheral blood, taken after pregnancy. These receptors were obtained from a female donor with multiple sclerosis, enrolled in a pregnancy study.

CDR3 bases: TGTGCCAGCAGCTCAGGACAGGGAAGCATTCAGTACTTC. Translation gives CASSSGQGSIQYF. The chain links TRBV7-3 to TRBJ2-4; 8 bases are shared with TRBD1. The CDR3 extends over 13 amino acids. The germline gives CDR1 SGHTA, CDR2 FQGTGA. V was pared by 4 bases and J by 9 bases, with 5 bases of the junction left unmatched.

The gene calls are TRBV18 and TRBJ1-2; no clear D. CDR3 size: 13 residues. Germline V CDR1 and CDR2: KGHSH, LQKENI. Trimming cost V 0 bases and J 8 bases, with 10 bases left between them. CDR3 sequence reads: CASSPPTEVGYTF. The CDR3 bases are TGTGCCAGCTCACCACCGACCGAGGTAGGCTACACCTTC.

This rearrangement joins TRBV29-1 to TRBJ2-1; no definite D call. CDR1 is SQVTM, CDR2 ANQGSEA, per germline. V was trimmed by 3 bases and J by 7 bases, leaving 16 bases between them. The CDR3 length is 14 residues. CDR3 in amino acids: CSVEESRKRNEQFF. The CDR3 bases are TGCAGCGTTGAGGAGTCGAGAAAAAGGAATGAGCAGTTCTTC.

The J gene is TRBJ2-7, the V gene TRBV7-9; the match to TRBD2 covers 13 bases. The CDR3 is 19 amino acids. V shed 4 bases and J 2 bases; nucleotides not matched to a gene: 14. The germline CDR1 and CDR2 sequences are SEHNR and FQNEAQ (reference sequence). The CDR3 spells CASSSRLAGGRILTYEQYF. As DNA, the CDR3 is TGTGCCAGCAGCTCTCGACTAGCGGGGGGCAGGATACTCACCTACGAGCAGTACTTC.

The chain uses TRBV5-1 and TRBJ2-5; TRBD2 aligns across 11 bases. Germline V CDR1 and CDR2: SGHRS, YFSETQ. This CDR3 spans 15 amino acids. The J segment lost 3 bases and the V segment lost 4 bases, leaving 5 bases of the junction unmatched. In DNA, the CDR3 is TGCGCCAGCAGCAGATTAGCGGGGGGGGAAGAGACCCAGTACTTC. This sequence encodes CASSRLAGGEETQYF.

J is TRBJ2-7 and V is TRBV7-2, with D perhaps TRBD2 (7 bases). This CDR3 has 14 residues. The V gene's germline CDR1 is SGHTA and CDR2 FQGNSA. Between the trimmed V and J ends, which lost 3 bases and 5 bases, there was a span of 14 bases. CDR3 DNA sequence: TGTGCCAGCAGCTTCCGGGGGGCGGCAAACGAGCAGTACTTC. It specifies CASSFRGAANEQYF.

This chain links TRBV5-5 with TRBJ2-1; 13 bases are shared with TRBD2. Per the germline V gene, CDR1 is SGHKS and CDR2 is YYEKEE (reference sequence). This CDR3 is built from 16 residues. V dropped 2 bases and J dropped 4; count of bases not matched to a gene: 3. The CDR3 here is CASSLLAGGVYNEQFF. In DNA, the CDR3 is TGTGCCAGCAGCTTACTAGCGGGGGGGGTATACAATGAGCAGTTCTTC.

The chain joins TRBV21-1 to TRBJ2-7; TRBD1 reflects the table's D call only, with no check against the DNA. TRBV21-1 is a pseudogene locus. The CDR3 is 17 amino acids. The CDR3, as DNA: TGTGCCAGCAGCAAAGAGCCCTTCGACAGGGCCCCCTACGAGCAGTACTTC. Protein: CASSKEPFDRAPYEQYF.

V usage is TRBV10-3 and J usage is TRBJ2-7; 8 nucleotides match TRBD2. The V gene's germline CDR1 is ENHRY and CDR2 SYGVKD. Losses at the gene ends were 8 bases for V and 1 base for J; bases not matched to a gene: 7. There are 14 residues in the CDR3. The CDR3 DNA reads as TGTGCCATCCGTGCTATAGCGGGGTCCTACGAGCAGTACTTC. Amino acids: CAIRAIAGSYEQYF.

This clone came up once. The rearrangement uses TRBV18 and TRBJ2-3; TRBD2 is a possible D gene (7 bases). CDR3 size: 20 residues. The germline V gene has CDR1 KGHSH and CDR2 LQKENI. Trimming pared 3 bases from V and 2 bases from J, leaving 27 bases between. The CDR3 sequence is CASSPLASGRGAISTDTQYF. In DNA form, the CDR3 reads TGTGCCAGCTCACCCCTGGCGTCGGGTCGGGGGGCGATTTCCACAGATACGCAGTATTTT.

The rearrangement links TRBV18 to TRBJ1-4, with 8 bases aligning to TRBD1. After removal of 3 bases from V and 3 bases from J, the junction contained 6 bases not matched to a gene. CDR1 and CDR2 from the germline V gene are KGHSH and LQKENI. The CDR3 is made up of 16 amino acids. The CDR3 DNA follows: TGTGCCAGCTCACCCCAGACAGGGGCGGCTAATGAAAAACTGTTTTTT. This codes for CASSPQTGAANEKLFF. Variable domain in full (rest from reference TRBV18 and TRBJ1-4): NAGVMQNPRHLVRRRGQEARLRCSPMKGHSHVYWYRQLPEEGLKFMVYLQKENIIDESGMPKERFSAEFPKEGPSILRIQQVVRGDSAAYFCASSPQTGAANEKLFFGSGTQLSVL.

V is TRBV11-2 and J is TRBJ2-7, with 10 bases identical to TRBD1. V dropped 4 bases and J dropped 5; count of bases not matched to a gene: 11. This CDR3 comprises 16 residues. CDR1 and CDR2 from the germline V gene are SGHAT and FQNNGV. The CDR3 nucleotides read TGTGCCAGCAGCTCGACAGGGGGCTACCGGGGGGACGAGCAGTACTTC. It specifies CASSSTGGYRGDEQYF.

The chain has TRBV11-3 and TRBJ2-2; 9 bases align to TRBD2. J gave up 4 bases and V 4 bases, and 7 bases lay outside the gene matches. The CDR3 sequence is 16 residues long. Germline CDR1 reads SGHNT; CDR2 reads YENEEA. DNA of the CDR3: TGTGCCAGCAGCTCCCGGCGGGGGGGCCCCACCGGGGAGCTGTTTTTT. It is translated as CASSSRRGGPTGELFF.

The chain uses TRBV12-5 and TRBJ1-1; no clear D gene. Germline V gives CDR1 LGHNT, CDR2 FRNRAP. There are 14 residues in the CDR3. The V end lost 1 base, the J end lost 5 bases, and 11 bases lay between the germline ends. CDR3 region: CASGLEAARTEAFF. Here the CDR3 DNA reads TGTGCTAGTGGTTTGGAGGCAGCGAGGACTGAAGCTTTCTTT.

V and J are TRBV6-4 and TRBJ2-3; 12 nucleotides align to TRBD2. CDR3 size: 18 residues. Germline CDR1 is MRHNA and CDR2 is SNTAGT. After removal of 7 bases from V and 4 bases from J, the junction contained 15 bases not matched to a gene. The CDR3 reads CASTDATSGGRSPDTQYF. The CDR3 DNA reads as TGTGCCAGCACCGACGCTACTAGCGGGGGGCGGAGCCCAGATACGCAGTATTTT.